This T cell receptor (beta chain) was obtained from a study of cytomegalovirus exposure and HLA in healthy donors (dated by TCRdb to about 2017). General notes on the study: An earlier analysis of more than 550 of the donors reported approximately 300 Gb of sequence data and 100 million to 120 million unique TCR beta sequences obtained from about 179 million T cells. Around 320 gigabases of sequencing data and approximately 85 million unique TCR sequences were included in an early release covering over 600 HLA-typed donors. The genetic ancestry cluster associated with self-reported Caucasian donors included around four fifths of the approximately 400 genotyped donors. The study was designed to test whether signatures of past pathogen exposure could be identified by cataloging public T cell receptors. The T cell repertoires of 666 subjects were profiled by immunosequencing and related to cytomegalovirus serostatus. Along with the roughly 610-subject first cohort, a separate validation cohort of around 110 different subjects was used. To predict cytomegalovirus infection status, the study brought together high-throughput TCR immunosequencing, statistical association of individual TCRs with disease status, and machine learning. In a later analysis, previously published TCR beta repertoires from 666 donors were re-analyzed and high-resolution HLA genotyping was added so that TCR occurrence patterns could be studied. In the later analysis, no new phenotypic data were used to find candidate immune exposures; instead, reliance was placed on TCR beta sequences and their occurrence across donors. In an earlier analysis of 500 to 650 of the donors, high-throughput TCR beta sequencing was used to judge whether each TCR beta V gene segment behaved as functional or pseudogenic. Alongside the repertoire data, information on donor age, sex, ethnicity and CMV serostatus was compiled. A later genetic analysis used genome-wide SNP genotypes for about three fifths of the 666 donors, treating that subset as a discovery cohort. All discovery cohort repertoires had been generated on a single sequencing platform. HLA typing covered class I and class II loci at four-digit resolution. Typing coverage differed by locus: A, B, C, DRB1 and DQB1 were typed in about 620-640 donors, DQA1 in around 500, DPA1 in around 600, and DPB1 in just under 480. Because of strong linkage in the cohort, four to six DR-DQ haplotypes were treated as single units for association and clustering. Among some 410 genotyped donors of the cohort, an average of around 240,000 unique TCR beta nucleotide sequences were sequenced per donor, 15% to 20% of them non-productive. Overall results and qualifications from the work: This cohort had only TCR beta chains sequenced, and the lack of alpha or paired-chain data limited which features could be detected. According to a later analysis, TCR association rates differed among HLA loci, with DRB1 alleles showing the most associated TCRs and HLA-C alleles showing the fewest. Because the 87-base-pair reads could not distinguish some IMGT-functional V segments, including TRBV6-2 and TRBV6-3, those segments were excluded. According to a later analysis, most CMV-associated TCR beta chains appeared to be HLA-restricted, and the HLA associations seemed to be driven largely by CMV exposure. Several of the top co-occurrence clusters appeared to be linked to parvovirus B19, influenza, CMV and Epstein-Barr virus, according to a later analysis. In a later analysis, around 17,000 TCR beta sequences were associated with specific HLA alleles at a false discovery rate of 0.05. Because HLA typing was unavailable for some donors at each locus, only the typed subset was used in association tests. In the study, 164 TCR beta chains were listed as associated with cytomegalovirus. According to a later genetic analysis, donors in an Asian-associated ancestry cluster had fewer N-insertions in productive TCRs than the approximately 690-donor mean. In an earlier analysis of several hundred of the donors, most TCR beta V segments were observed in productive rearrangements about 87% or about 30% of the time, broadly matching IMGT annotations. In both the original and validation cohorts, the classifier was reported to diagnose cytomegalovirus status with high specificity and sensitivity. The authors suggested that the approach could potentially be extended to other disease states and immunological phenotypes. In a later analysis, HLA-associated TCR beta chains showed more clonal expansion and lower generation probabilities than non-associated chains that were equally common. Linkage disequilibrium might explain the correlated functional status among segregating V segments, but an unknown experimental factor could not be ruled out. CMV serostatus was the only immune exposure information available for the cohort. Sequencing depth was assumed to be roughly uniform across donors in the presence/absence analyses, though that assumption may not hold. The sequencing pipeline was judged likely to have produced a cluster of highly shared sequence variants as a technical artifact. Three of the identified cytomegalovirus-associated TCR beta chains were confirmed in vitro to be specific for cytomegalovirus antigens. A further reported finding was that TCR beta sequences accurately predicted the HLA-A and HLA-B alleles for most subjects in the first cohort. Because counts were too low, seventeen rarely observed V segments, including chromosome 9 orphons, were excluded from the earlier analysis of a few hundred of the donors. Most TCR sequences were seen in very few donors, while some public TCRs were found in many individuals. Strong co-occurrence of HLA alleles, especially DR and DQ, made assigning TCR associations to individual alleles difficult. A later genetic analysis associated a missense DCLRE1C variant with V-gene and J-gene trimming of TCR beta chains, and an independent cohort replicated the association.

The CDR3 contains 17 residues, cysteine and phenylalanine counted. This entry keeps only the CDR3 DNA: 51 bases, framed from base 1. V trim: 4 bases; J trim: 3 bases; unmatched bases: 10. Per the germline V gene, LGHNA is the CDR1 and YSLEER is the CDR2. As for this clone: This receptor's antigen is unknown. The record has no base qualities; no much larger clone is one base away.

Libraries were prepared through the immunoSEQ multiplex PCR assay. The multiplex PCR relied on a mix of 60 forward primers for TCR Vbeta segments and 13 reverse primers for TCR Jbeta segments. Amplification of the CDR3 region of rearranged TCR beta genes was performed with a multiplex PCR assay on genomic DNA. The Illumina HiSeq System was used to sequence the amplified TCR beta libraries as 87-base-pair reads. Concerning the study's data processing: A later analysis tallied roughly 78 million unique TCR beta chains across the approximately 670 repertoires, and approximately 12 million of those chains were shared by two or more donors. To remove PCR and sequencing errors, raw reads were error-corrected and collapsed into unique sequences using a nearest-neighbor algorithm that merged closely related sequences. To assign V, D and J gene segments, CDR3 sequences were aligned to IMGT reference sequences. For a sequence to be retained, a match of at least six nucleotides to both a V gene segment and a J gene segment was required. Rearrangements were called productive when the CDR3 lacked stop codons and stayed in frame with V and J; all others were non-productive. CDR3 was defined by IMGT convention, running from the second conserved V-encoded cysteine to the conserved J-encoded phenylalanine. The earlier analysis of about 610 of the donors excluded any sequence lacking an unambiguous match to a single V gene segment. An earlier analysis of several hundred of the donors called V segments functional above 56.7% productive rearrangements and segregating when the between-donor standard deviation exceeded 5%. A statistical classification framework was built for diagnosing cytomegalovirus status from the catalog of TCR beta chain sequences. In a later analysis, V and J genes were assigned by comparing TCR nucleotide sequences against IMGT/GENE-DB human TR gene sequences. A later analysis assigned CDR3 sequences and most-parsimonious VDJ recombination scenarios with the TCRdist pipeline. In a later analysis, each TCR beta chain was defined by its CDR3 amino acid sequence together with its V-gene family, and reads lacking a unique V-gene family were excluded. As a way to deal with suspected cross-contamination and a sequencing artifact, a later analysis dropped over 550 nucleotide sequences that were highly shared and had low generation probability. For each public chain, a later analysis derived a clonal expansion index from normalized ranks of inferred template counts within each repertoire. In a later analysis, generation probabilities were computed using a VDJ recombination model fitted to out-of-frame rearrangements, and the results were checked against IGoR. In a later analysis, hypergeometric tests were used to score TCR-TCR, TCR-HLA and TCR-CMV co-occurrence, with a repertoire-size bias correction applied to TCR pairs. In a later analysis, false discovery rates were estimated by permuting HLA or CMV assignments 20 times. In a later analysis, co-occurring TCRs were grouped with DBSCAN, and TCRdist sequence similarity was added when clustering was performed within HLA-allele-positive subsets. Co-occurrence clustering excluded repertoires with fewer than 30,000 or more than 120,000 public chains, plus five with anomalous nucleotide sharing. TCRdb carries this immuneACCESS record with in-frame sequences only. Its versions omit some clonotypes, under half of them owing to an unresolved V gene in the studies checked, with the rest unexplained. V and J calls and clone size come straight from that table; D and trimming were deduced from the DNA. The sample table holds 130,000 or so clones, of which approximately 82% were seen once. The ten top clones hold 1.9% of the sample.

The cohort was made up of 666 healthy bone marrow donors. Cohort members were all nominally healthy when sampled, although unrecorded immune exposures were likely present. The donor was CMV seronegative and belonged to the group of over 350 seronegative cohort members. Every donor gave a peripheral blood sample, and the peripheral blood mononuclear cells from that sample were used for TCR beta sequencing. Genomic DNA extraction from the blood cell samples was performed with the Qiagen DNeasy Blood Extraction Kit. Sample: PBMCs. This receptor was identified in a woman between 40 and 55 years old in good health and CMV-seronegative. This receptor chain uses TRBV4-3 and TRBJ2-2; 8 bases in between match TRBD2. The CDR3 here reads CASSRPGGRWDTGELFF. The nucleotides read TGCGCCAGCAGCCGGCCTGGCGGGAGGTGGGACACCGGGGAGCTGTTTTTT.